The following is a T cell receptor beta chain sequence with its context. What it recognizes is unknown. Treatment indicated: roughly 10-day PBMC culture with coronavirus spike peptide pools or control peptides (ViraFEST assay). From the unexposed donor, CD4+ T cells were collected ahead of the COVID-19 pandemic (2011-2018). TCR sequencing followed the expansion of antigen-specific T cells with peptide pools in ViraFEST. These data are taken from a study of vaccination and CD4 T cells after COVID-19. Germline CDR1 is MNHEY and CDR2 is SVGEGT. The V gene end was trimmed by 5 bases and the J gene end by 3 bases; junction bases not matched to a gene: 5. The CDR3 loop spans 14 amino acids. Cultured CD4+ T-cell DNA underwent Oncomine TCR Beta short-read sequencing. The source of extracted genomic DNA was cultured CD4+ T cells. MiXCR, applied by TCRdb to the PCR reads, yields one record per CDR3 protein. In the table there are 9,000 to 10,000 distinct CDR3 sequences, about half of which are singletons.

The sample consisted of CD4+ T cells from blood, cultured in vitro. The rearrangement uses TRBV6-2 or TRBV6-3 and TRBJ1-1; 8 nucleotides agree with TRBD1. The origin of this receptor is a human donor in good health. The CDR3 loop is CASSPLGQDTEAFF. The DNA of the CDR3 is TGTGCCAGCAGTCCCCTGGGACAGGACACTGAAGCTTTCTTT.